This T cell receptor beta chain was profiled in a study of shared clonotypes between healthy human individuals. The overall study: Researchers drew samples from two women and three men aged 18 to 49. Findings and limits, study-wide: Limited genetic and exposure-history diversity came from having few donors.

Concerning this clone itself: Its antigen is not identified.

Only Caucasian adults living in Nashville, Tennessee served as donors. A split of CD4+ cells into CD45RA+ naive and CD45RA-negative memory subsets was performed. The repertoire was sequenced with immunoSEQ multiplex PCR; TCRdb's copy has only in-frame clones and lacks some. The sample has around 1.4 million clones; approximately 98.5% are singletons. V lost 2 bases and J 5 bases, leaving 7 bases between the germline ends. The germline gives CDR1 MNHEY, CDR2 SVGAGI. The CDR3 has 13 amino acids. The sequenced sample consisted of naive CD4+ T cells sorted from blood. Subset denoted: CD45RA+ positively selected. This rearrangement joins TRBV6-5 to TRBJ1-5; D not certain. The source is a man aged 30-40 years in good health. CDR3 in DNA: TGTGCCAGCAGTTACCCCTCACATCAGCCCCAGCATTTT. This sequence encodes CASSYPSHQPQHF.